This section outlines one T cell receptor beta chain sequence together with its context. CDR1 is SGDLS, CDR2 YYNGEE, per germline. V shed 0 bases and J shed 0 bases, with 10 bases lying between them. The CDR3 extends over 16 amino acids. These data come from a study of blood T cell repertoires in COVID-19. Whole-study context: Some COVID-19 samples were acute and others convalescent; all came from the United States, Italy and Spain.

Assay: immunoSEQ multiplex PCR; the TCRdb copy retains only in-frame clones and omits some. The sample holds around 400,000 clones, around 92% seen once. Clinical histories supplied by participants themselves formed the basis of cohort assignment. This chain uses TRBV9 with TRBJ1-3; no clear D gene. The receptor comes from a woman aged 30 to 39 who had recovered from COVID-19. Sequencing was performed on PBMCs or T cells enriched from blood (not recorded which). The CDR3 spells CASSVAPQASGNTIYF. For the CDR3, the DNA is TGTGCCAGCAGCGTAGCCCCCCAGGCCTCTGGAAACACCATATATTTT.